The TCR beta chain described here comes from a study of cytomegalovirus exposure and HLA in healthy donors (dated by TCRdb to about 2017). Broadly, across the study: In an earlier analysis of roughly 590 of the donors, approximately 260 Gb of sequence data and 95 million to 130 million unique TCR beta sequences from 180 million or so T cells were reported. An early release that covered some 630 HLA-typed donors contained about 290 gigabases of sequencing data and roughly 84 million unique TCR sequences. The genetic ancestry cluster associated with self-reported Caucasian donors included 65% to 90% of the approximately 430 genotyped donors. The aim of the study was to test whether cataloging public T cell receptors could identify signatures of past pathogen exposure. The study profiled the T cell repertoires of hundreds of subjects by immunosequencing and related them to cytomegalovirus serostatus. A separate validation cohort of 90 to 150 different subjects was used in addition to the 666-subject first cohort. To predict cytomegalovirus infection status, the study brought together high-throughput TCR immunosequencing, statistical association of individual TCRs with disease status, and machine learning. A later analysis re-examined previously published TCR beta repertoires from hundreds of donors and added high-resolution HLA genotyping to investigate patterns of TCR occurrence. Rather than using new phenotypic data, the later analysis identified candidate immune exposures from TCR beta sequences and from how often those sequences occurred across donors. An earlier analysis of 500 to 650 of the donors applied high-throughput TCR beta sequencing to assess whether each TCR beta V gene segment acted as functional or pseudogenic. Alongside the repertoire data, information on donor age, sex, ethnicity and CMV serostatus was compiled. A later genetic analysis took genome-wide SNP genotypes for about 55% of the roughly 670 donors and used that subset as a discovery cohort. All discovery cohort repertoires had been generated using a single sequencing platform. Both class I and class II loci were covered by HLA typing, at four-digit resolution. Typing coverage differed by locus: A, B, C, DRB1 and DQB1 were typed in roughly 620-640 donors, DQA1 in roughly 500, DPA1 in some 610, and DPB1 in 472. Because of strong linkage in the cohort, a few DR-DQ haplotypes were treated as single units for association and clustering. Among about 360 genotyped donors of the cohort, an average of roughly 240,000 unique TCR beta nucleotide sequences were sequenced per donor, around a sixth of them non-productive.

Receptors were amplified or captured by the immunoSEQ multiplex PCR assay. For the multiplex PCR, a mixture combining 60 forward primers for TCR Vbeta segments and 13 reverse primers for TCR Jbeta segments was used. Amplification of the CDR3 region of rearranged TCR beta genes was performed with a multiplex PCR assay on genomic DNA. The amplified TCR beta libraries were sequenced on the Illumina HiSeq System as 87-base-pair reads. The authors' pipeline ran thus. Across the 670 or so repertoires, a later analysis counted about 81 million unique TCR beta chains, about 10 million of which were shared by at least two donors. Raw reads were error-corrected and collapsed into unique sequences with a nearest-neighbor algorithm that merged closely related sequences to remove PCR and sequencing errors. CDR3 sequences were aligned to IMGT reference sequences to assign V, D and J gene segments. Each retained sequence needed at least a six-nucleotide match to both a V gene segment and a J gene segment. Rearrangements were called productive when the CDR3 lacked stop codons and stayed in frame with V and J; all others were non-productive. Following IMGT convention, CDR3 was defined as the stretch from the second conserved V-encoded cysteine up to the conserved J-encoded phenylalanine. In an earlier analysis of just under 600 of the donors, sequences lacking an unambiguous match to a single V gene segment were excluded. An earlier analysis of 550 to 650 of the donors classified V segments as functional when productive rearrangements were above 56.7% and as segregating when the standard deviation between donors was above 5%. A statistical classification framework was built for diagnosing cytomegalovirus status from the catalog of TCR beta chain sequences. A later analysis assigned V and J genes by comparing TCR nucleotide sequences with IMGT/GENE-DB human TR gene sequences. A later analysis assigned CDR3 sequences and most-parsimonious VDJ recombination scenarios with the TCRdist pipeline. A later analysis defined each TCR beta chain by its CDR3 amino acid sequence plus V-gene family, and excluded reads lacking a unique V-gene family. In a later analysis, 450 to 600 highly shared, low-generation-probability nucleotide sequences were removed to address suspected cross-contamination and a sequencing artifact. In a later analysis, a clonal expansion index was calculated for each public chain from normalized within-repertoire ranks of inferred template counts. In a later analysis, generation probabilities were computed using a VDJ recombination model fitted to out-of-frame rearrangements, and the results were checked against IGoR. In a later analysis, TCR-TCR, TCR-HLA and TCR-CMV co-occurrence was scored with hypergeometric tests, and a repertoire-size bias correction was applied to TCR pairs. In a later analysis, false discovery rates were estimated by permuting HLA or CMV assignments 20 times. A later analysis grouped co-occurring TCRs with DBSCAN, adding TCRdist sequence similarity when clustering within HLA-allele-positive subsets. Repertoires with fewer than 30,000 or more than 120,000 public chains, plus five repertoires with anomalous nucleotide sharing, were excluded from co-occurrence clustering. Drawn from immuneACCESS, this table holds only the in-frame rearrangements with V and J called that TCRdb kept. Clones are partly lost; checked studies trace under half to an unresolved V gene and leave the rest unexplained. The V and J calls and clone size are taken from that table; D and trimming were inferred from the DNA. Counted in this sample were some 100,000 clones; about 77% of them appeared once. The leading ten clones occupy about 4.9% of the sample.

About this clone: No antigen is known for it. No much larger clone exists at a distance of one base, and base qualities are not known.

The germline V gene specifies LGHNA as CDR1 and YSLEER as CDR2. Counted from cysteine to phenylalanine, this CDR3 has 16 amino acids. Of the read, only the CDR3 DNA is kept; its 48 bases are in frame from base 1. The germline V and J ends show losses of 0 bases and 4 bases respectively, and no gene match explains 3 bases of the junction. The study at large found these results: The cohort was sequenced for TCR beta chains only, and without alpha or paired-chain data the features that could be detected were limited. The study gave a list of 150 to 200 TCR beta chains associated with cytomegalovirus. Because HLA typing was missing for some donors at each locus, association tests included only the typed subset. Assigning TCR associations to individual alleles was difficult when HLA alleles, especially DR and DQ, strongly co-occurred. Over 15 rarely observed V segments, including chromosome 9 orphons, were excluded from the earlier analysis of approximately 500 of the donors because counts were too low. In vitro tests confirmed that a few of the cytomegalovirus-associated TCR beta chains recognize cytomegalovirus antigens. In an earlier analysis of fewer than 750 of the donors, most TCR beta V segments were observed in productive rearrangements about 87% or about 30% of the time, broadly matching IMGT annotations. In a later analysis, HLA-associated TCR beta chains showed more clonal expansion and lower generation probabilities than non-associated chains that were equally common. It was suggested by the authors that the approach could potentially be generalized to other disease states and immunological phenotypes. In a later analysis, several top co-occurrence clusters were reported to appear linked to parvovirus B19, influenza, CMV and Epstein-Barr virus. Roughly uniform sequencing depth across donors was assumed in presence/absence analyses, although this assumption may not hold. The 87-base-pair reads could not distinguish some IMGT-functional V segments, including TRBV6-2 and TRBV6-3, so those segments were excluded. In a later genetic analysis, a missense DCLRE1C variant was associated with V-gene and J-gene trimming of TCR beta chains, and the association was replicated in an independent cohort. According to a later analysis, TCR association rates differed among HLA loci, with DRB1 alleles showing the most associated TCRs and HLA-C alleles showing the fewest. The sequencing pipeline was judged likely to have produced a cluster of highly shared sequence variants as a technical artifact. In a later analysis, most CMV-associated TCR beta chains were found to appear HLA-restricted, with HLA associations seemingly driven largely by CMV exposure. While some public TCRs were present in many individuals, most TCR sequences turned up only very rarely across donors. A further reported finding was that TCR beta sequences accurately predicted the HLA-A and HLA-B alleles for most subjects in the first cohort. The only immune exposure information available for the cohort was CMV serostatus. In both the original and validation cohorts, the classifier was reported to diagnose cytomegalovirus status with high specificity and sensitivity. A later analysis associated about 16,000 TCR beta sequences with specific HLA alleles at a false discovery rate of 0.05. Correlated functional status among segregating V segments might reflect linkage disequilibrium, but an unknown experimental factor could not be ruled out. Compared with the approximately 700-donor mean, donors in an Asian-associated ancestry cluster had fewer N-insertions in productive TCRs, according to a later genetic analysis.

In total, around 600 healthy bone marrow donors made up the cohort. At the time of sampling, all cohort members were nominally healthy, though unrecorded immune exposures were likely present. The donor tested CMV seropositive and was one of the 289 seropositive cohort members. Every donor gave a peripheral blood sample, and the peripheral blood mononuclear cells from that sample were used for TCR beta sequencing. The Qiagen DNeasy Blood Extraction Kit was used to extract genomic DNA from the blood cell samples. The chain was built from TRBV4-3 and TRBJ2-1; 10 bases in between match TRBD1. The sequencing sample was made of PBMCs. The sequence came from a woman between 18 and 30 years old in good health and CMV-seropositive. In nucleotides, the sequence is TGCGCCAGCAGCCAAGAGGGGACAGGGGATTACAATGAGCAGTTCTTC. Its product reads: CASSQEGTGDYNEQFF.